This T cell receptor beta chain was recovered during a study of cytomegalovirus exposure and HLA in healthy donors. Whole-study findings and limits: HLA alleles showed associations with roughly 17,000 TCR beta sequences in a later analysis, at a 0.05 false discovery rate. Rarity marked most TCR sequences, yet some public TCRs occurred in many donors. Later analysis associated a missense DCLRE1C variant with TCR beta V- and J-gene trimming. Several of the most significant clusters were apparently associated with common viral pathogens in a later analysis.

A multiplex PCR was run with 60 Vbeta primers and 13 Jbeta primers. Produced via immunoSEQ multiplex PCR; TCRdb's table is partial and in-frame only. The repertoire holds over 150,000 clones, with roughly 84% as singletons. Concerning this clone: No antigen is known for it.

This CDR3 is built from 13 residues. V shed 5 bases and J 3 bases; nucleotides not matched to a gene: 2. The germline CDR1 and CDR2 sequences are SEHNR and FQNEAQ (reference sequence). The sequence was obtained from a girl under three years old in good health and CMV-seronegative. The V gene is TRBV7-9, the J gene TRBJ2-7; 9 positions match TRBD1. The sequenced sample consisted of PBMCs. CDR3 loop: CASSRDRDYEQYF. The CDR3 DNA reads as TGTGCCAGCAGCCGGGACAGGGACTACGAGCAGTACTTC. The variable domain in full, completed from reference TRBV7-9 and TRBJ2-7, reads DTGVSQNPRHKITKRGQNVTFRCDPISEHNRLYWYRQTLGQGPEFLTYFQNEAQLEKSRLLSDRFSAERPKGSFSTLEIQRTEQGDSAMYLCASSRDRDYEQYFGPGTRLTVT.